The rows below give T cell receptor beta chains drawn from one sample of a study of blood T cell repertoires in COVID-19. The table came from immunoSEQ multiplex PCR; TCRdb's copy has only in-frame clones and leaves some out. In the table there are over 110,000 clones, 88% of which are singletons. The sequenced sample consisted of peripheral blood. The origin of the receptors is a human donor in a cohort sampled during active COVID-19. The CDR3 runs from the conserved cysteine through the conserved F or W. A D gene is named only where the DNA matches it firmly. Size is stated for part of the rows, as once, few or many counts, or as a class when the clone is expanded.

>TRBV11-1|TRBJ1-1|-|14|-
CASSREEENTEAFF
TGTGCCAGCAGCCGGGAGGAAGAGAACACTGAAGCTTTCTTT
>TRBV19|TRBJ2-3|TRBD1|14|once
CASSRTGSTDTQYF
TGTGCCAGTAGTAGGACAGGAAGCACAGATACGCAGTATTTT
>TRBV9|TRBJ2-1|TRBD2|14|-
CASSAGTRSNEQFF
TGTGCCAGCAGCGCCGGGACTAGAAGCAATGAGCAGTTCTTC
>TRBV5-4|TRBJ2-2|TRBD1|14|-
CASSGQGVTGELFF
TGTGCCAGCAGCGGACAGGGGGTCACCGGGGAGCTGTTTTTT
>TRBV10-1|TRBJ1-5|-|14|-
CASSEAREHQPQHF
TGCGCCAGCAGTGAGGCGAGGGAACATCAGCCCCAGCATTTT
>TRBV9|TRBJ1-2|-|13|-
CASSGSHLYGYTF
TGTGCCAGCAGCGGGAGTCACCTCTATGGCTACACCTTC
>TRBV30|TRBJ1-5|-|14|-
CAWSVNLGGQPQHF
TGTGCCTGGAGTGTAAACTTGGGCGGGCAGCCCCAGCATTTT
>TRBV18|TRBJ1-2|-|14|-
CASSPMGQDYGYTF
TGTGCCAGCTCACCAATGGGGCAAGACTATGGCTACACCTTC
>TRBV18|TRBJ1-6|TRBD1|15|few
CASSPRGQGSSPLHF
TGTGCCAGCTCACCACGGGGACAGGGCTCTTCACCCCTCCACTTT
>TRBV5-5|TRBJ2-1|TRBD2|17|-
CASSLVGLAGGYNEQFF
TGTGCCAGCAGCTTGGTCGGACTAGCGGGGGGTTACAATGAGCAGTTCTTC
>TRBV7-6|TRBJ2-5|TRBD2|18|-
CASSLVRASGGLKETQYF
TGTGCCAGCAGCTTAGTGAGGGCTAGCGGGGGACTCAAAGAGACCCAGTACTTC
>TRBV12-3/TRBV12-4|TRBJ2-1|-|11|-
CASSLSARQFF
TGTGCCAGCAGTTTATCGGCTAGGCAGTTCTTC
>TRBV6-5|TRBJ2-3|-|16|-
CASSYSRGNPTDTQYF
TGTGCCAGCAGTTACTCCCGGGGGAATCCCACAGATACGCAGTATTTT
>TRBV9|TRBJ1-3|-|16|-
CASSGDSQGSGNTIYF
TGTGCCAGCAGCGGAGACAGCCAAGGTTCTGGAAACACCATATATTTT
>TRBV7-2|TRBJ2-5|TRBD2|16|-
CASSLVSGGGLETQYF
TGTGCCAGCAGCTTAGTAAGCGGGGGTGGGTTGGAGACCCAGTACTTC
>TRBV5-1|TRBJ1-1|-|17|-
CASRRASRQDMNTEAFF
TGCGCCAGCAGAAGGGCCTCAAGACAGGACATGAACACTGAAGCTTTCTTT